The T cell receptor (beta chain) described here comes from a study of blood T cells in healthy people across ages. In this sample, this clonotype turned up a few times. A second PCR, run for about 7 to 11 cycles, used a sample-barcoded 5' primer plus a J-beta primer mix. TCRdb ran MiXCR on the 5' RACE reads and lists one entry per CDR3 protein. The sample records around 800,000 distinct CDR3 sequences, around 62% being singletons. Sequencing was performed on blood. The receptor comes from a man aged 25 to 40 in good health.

CDR3 in amino acids: CASSRTGSQSYNEQFF. As DNA, the CDR3 is TGCGCCAGCAGCAGGACTGGCTCTCAATCCTACAATGAGCAGTTCTTC. The chain employs TRBV5-1 and TRBJ2-1; D might be TRBD2 (5 bases). V lost 4 bases and J lost 1, with 15 bases in between. Germline CDR1 is SGHRS and CDR2 is YFSETQ. This CDR3 spans 16 amino acids. Full variable domain (remainder filled in from reference TRBV5-1 and TRBJ2-1): KAGVTQTPRYLIKTRGQQVTLSCSPISGHRSVSWYQQTPGQGLQFLFEYFSETQRNKGNFPGRFSGRQFSNSRSEMNVSTLELGDSALYLCASSRTGSQSYNEQFFGPGTRLTVL.